Below, 30 T cell receptor beta chains from the same sample are listed, as sequenced in a study of type 1 regulatory T cells (dated by TCRdb to the early 2020s). TCRdb shows the sequencer as Illumina MiSeq. TCRdb ran its own pipeline on the public reads, namely fastp trimming at Q25 and MiXCR clone calling, and kept in-frame beta chains. Records with the same CDR3 protein are collapsed into one entry carrying the most frequent genes and DNA. The sample yields 80,000 to 100,000 distinct CDR3 sequences; roughly 28% were counted once. The ten top clones hold 2.2% of the sample. Input material: CD4+ T cells, either the whole sample or a sorted fraction (not recorded which). The receptors derive from a human donor in good health.

The CDR3 nucleotides read TGTGCCAGCAGAGTGGGGAAGGGACGCAGCTCCTACAATGAGCAGTTCTTC. This encodes CASRVGKGRSSYNEQFF. This chain links TRBV7-9 with TRBJ2-1; D assignment may be TRBD1 or TRBD2 (5 bases each). Germline assignment: CDR1 SEHNR and CDR2 FQNEAQ (reference sequence). Trimming cost V 6 bases and J 0 bases, with 18 bases left between them. The CDR3 sequence is 17 residues long.

In its sample, this clonotype was seen a few times. This chain links TRBV29-1 with TRBJ2-7; 8 bases are shared with TRBD1. The CDR3 runs 11 residues. The germline CDR1 and CDR2 sequences are SQVTM and ANQGSEA. The J segment lost 5 bases and the V segment lost 5 bases, leaving 2 bases of the junction unmatched. CDR3 sequence: CSVRQGNEQYF. In DNA, the CDR3 is TGCAGCGTTCGACAGGGGAACGAGCAGTACTTC.

The gene calls are TRBV5-1 and TRBJ2-2; D is ambiguous. V lost 0 bases and J 1 base, leaving 7 bases between the germline ends. CDR1 is SGHRS and CDR2 is YFSETQ in the germline V gene. CDR3 size: 15 residues. As DNA, the CDR3 is TGCGCCAGCAGCTTGGGCGGAGTGAACACCGGGGAGCTGTTTTTT. Translated, it gives CASSLGGVNTGELFF.

In this sample, this clonotype turned up a few times. The chain carries TRBV19 and TRBJ2-7; 8 nucleotides line up with TRBD1. Germline V CDR1 and CDR2: LNHDA, SQIVND (reference sequence). Trimming cost V 7 bases and J 2 bases; bases outside gene matches: 7. The CDR3 is made up of 14 amino acids. This chain's CDR3 is CASTPRTGPYEQYF. The CDR3 DNA follows: TGTGCCAGTACCCCCAGGACAGGGCCCTACGAGCAGTACTTC.

The chain couples TRBV6-4 to TRBJ2-2, with a tentative D call TRBD2 (7 bases). Looked up from germline, CDR1 is MRHNA and CDR2 is SNTAGT. Trimming took off 2 bases at V and 5 bases at J, with 12 bases between the two ends. This CDR3 spans 15 amino acids. The CDR3 sequence is CASSDGGGDTGELFF. The CDR3 region has the DNA TGTGCCAGCAGTGACGGAGGGGGGGATACCGGGGAGCTGTTTTTT.

The rearrangement links TRBV25-1 to TRBJ1-3, with D hard to call. Looked up from germline, CDR1 is MGHDK and CDR2 is SYGVNS. V was cut by 3 bases and J by 4 bases, with 10 bases left in between. The CDR3 length is 14 residues. The CDR3 bases are TGTGCCAGCAGTGACCACCCTCGGGGAAACACCATATATTTT. This translates into CASSDHPRGNTIYF.

This clonotype was seen only a few times. The chain joins TRBV20-1 to TRBJ1-2; D remains unclear. The CDR3 covers 14 residues. Trimming removed 6 bases at V and 2 bases at J, with 16 bases between. Germline CDR1 is DFQATT and CDR2 is SNEGSKA (reference sequence). CDR3 region: CSAPLPGFNYGYTF. The CDR3 DNA reads as TGCAGTGCCCCTCTGCCAGGCTTCAACTATGGCTACACCTTC.

This clonotype was recorded a few times. The genes are TRBV6-5 and TRBJ2-1; 11 positions agree with TRBD2. CDR3 length: 15 residues. The germline CDR1 and CDR2 sequences are MNHEY and SVGAGI. V was clipped by 0 bases and J by 12 bases; unmatched bases: 7. CDR3 residues: CASSYSETSGKGQFF. For the CDR3, the DNA is TGTGCCAGCAGTTACTCGGAGACTAGCGGGAAAGGGCAGTTCTTC.

V is TRBV3-1 and J is TRBJ2-2; no clear D. CDR1 LGHDT and CDR2 YNNKEL come from the germline V gene (reference sequence). The CDR3 is 15 residues long. Trimming took 5 bases from V and 2 from J, leaving 12 bases between them. CDR3 sequence reads: CASSDIRVNTGELFF. The CDR3 DNA follows: TGTGCCAGCAGCGACATTCGAGTTAACACCGGGGAGCTGTTTTTT.

The chain is built from TRBV29-1 and TRBJ1-1; D is possibly TRBD1 (6 bases). CDR3 length: 12 amino acids. V lost 5 bases, J lost 5 bases, and 12 bases lay in between. The V gene's germline CDR1 is SQVTM and CDR2 ANQGSEA. This CDR3 reads CSVSRGGTEAFF. The CDR3 DNA reads TGCAGCGTTTCCAGGGGTGGTACTGAAGCTTTCTTT.

The rearrangement links TRBV12-3 or TRBV12-4 to TRBJ2-7, with 9 bases that match TRBD2. Trimming took 4 bases from V and 2 from J; bases not matched to a gene: 6. The CDR3 extends over 15 amino acids. The CDR3 DNA is TGTGCCAGCAGTTCGACAGCGGGAGGCGCCTACGAGCAGTACTTC. Translated, it gives CASSSTAGGAYEQYF.

The chain joins TRBV29-1 to TRBJ2-1; D is perhaps TRBD2 (6 bases). V was cut by 6 bases and J by 3 bases, with 18 bases left in between. The CDR3 has 15 residues. Germline V lookup: CDR1 SQVTM, CDR2 ANQGSEA. CDR3 nucleotide sequence: TGCAGCGTGGGGACTGCAATAGAGGTCTACAATGAGCAGTTCTTC. This encodes CSVGTAIEVYNEQFF.

The V gene is TRBV14, the J gene TRBJ2-3; the D gene is possibly TRBD1 (6 bases). CDR3 length: 16 residues. Germline-derived CDR1 and CDR2 are SGHDN and FVKESK. Trimming stripped 1 base from V and 3 bases from J, with 14 bases between. The CDR3: CASSQVIRTATDTQYF. The CDR3 nucleotides are TGTGCCAGCAGCCAAGTCATCCGGACAGCGACAGATACGCAGTATTTT.

This clonotype was recorded once. The rearrangement joins TRBV7-9 to TRBJ1-1, with TRBD1 as a possible D gene (6 bases). The CDR3 has 15 amino acids. The V end was cut by 5 bases, the J end by 4 bases, with 17 bases between. The V gene's germline CDR1 is SEHNR and CDR2 FQNEAQ (reference sequence). The CDR3 nucleotides read TGTGCCAGCAGCCCCTCGGGCAGGGGACCCACTGAAGCTTTCTTT. Its translation is CASSPSGRGPTEAFF.

The chain is built from TRBV12-3 or TRBV12-4 and TRBJ2-5; no clear D gene. The germline V and J ends were trimmed by 4 bases and 1 base, with 4 bases remaining between them. The CDR3 totals 12 residues. CDR3 in amino acids: CASSYAQETQYF. CDR3 DNA: TGTGCCAGCAGTTACGCCCAAGAGACCCAGTACTTC.

V gene TRBV5-1 combines with J gene TRBJ2-5, with D maybe TRBD1 (5 bases). In germline, CDR1 is SGHRS, CDR2 YFSETQ. The CDR3 consists of 14 residues. V shed 1 base and J shed 0 bases, with 7 bases lying between them. CDR3 nucleotide sequence: TGCGCCAGCAGCTTGAGGGGCTACCAAGAGACCCAGTACTTC. It is translated as CASSLRGYQETQYF.

The J gene is TRBJ2-7, the V gene TRBV20-1; 8 bases align to TRBD2. Germline V gene lookup returns CDR1 DFQATT and CDR2 SNEGSKA (reference sequence). CDR3 size: 18 residues. V lost 0 bases and J lost 3; bases outside the gene matches: 16. CDR3 in amino acids: CSARDDQGLAGGYYEQYF. In DNA form, the CDR3 reads TGCAGTGCTAGAGATGACCAAGGACTAGCTGGGGGCTACTACGAGCAGTACTTC.

This clonotype was observed a few times. CDR3 DNA sequence: TGTGCCAGCAGTTATCGGACAGACTCTGGAAACACCATATATTTT. Amino acid sequence: CASSYRTDSGNTIYF. This chain connects TRBV6-2 or TRBV6-3 to TRBJ1-3; D might be TRBD1 (6 bases). Trimming cost V 3 bases and J 0 bases, with 9 bases left between them. The CDR3 is 15 amino acids. The germline CDR1 and CDR2 sequences are MNHEY and SVGEGT.

CDR3 nucleotides: TGCGCCAGCAGCTTGACTCCTCAGGGTTTCGGCAATCAGCCCCAGCATTTT. It codes for CASSLTPQGFGNQPQHF. The rearrangement joins TRBV5-1 to TRBJ1-5; TRBD1 might be the D (5 bases). Germline V gene data show CDR1 as SGHRS and CDR2 as YFSETQ. CDR3 length: 17 amino acids. V shed 1 base and J shed 2 bases, with 16 bases lying between them.

The rearrangement joins TRBV7-9 to TRBJ2-1, with D perhaps TRBD1 (6 bases). This CDR3 is 15 amino acids long. The V gene's germline CDR1 is SEHNR and CDR2 FQNEAQ (reference sequence). The ends were cut back, 5 bases at V and 8 bases at J, with 19 bases in the middle. CDR3 bases: TGTGCCAGCAGCAGCACCCGGCCAGGGGCCCATGAGCAGTTCTTC. Protein product: CASSSTRPGAHEQFF.

Turning to this clonotype: A junction boundary mismatches the germline segment, possibly from a read error. The CDR3 bases are TGTGCCAGCAGTGAAAAGGACACCGCGGACTCCTATAATTCACCCCTCCGCTTT. Translating gives CASSEKDTADSYNSPLRF. V usage is TRBV6-1 and J usage is TRBJ1-6; D is perhaps TRBD1 (5 bases). This CDR3 spans 18 amino acids. In germline, CDR1 is MNHNS, CDR2 SASEGT.

J is TRBJ2-4 and V is TRBV3-1; D not certain. Per the germline V gene, CDR1 is LGHDT and CDR2 is YNNKEL (reference sequence). The CDR3 loop spans 14 amino acids. Trimming removed 3 bases at V and 1 base at J, with 7 bases between. This chain's CDR3 is CASSHSPAKNIQYF. CDR3 DNA: TGTGCCAGCAGCCATAGTCCGGCCAAAAACATTCAGTACTTC.

The gene calls are TRBV7-8 and TRBJ2-3; possible D gene TRBD1, 6 bases. In germline, CDR1 is SGHVS, CDR2 FQNEAQ. Trimming pared 5 bases from V and 0 bases from J, leaving 12 bases between. This CDR3 is built from 15 residues. The CDR3 DNA sequence: TGTGCCAGCAGCCGGACAGCGCCTAGCACAGATACGCAGTATTTT. It specifies CASSRTAPSTDTQYF.

V is TRBV19 and J is TRBJ1-5; D remains ambiguous. From germline, CDR1 is LNHDA and CDR2 SQIVND (reference sequence). This CDR3 is built from 12 residues. The germline V and J ends were trimmed by 3 bases and 3 bases, with 3 bases remaining between them. CDR3 in amino acids: CASSISNQPQHF. In DNA, the CDR3 is TGTGCCAGTAGTATTTCCAATCAGCCCCAGCATTTT.

The V and J genes are TRBV12-3 or TRBV12-4 and TRBJ2-7, with TRBD2 as a possible D gene (5 bases). V dropped 0 bases and J dropped 3 bases, with 9 bases sitting between them. The CDR3 spans 14 residues. The CDR3 loop reads CASSLALAGYEQYF. DNA of the CDR3: TGTGCCAGCAGTTTAGCGCTTGCGGGCTACGAGCAGTACTTC.

The chain joins TRBV5-8 to TRBJ1-4, with TRBD1 matching 7 bases. This CDR3 comprises 14 residues. The germline V gene encodes CDR1 SGHTS and CDR2 YDEGEE. The V segment lost 4 bases and the J segment 3 bases; nucleotides outside the gene matches: 3. The CDR3 is CASSKGAANEKLFF. The CDR3 DNA sequence: TGTGCCAGCAGCAAGGGGGCGGCTAATGAAAAACTGTTTTTT.

The chain recombines TRBV30 with TRBJ2-7; 9 nucleotides align to TRBD2. Germline V CDR1 and CDR2: GTSNPN, SVGIG (reference sequence). This CDR3 has 17 residues. After removal of 3 bases from V and 5 bases from J, the junction contained 17 bases not matched to a gene. CDR3 loop: CAWRPWTSDPSRNEQYF. CDR3 DNA: TGTGCCTGGAGGCCCTGGACTAGCGACCCGTCGAGGAACGAGCAGTACTTC.

There are a few counts of this clonotype. The rearrangement joins TRBV20-1 to TRBJ2-3; 7 bases fit TRBD2. V was clipped by 2 bases and J by 0 bases; unmatched bases: 11. Germline CDR1 reads DFQATT; CDR2 reads SNEGSKA (reference sequence). The CDR3 length is 17 residues. The CDR3 protein is CSARPPRASGSTDTQYF. The CDR3 DNA is TGCAGTGCTAGACCCCCCAGGGCTAGCGGTAGCACAGATACGCAGTATTTT.

The J gene is TRBJ1-5, the V gene TRBV5-1; no clear D. Germline CDR1 is SGHRS and CDR2 is YFSETQ. V dropped 7 bases and J dropped 2 bases, with 13 bases sitting between them. The CDR3 runs to 14 residues. The CDR3 protein is CASRLNTGNQPQHF. The CDR3 DNA follows: TGCGCCAGCCGCCTAAACACGGGCAATCAGCCCCAGCATTTT. Drawing the rest from reference TRBV5-1 and TRBJ1-5, the complete variable domain is KAGVTQTPRYLIKTRGQQVTLSCSPISGHRSVSWYQQTPGQGLQFLFEYFSETQRNKGNFPGRFSGRQFSNSRSEMNVSTLELGDSALYLCASRLNTGNQPQHFGDGTRLSIL.

The rearrangement links TRBV2 to TRBJ2-2; a weak D match, TRBD2 (5 bases). Germline CDR1 reads SNHLY; CDR2 reads FYNNEI. The CDR3 spans 13 residues. The V gene lost 11 bases and the J gene lost 4 bases, with 14 bases spanning the gap. CDR3 loop: CAVLDRGTGELFF. The CDR3 bases are TGTGCCGTTTTGGATCGGGGCACCGGGGAGCTGTTTTTT.